Detailed here is one T cell receptor beta chain. No antigen is known for it. With the read ending 3 residues before the CDR3 end, the germline J gene is used to fill in that end. Measured with immunoSEQ multiplex PCR; TCRdb has only the in-frame clones, and not every one. The specimen's table records 9,000 to 15,000 clones. The CDR3 sequence is 15 residues long. Germline loops: CDR1 MNHNS, CDR2 SASEGT. Trimming removed 2 bases from V and 5 bases from J; junction bases left unmatched: 2. This sample is part of a study of T cells in women clearing cervical HPV infection. Whole-study context: Case blood was drawn a median approximately 160 days after lesion detection.

Findings and limits, study-wide: Cases carried less TRBV6-7 than controls: 0.11% versus 0.16%.

The sequence derives from a woman aged 18 to 75 with a cervical HPV16 infection that either progressed to CIN3+ or cleared (not recorded which). V is TRBV6-1 and J is TRBJ2-3; 12 nucleotides align to TRBD2. Material: blood buffy coat. The CDR3 is CASSELAGGQDTQYF. The part of the CDR3 DNA that was read is TGTGCCAGCAGTGAACTAGCGGGGGGGCAAGATACG.